This record looks at one TCR beta chain sequence and its context. This sample is part of a study of blood T cell repertoires in COVID-19. Whole-study context: Acute and convalescent COVID-19 samples came from the United States, Italy and Spain.

Original analysis: Quantification of nucleated cells was approximated via reference gene primer amplification. The data were produced by immunoSEQ multiplex PCR, yet TCRdb's version contains in-frame clones alone and is incomplete. V, J and clone size are those of that table, while D and trimming were read from the DNA. The sample lists 200,000 to 250,000 clones; roughly 80% were seen once. This CDR3 spans 14 amino acids. Trimming cost V 6 bases and J 1 base; bases outside gene matches: 6. Looked up from germline, CDR1 is ENHRY and CDR2 is SYGVKD. V and J are TRBV10-3 and TRBJ2-7, with TRBD1 matching over 7 bases. Material for sequencing was peripheral blood. This sequence was found in a woman of 80 years or more with acute or convalescent COVID-19. The CDR3 region has the DNA TGTGCCATCAGCGACGGGACAGAGTCCTACGAGCAGTACTTC. Its translation is CAISDGTESYEQYF.